These 20 T cell receptor beta chains were all obtained from the same sample, sequenced in a study of vaccination effects on CD4 cells after COVID-19. The method was immunoSEQ multiplex PCR; TCRdb's version includes in-frame clones alone and lacks a portion of them. Among approximately 47,000 clones, roughly three quarters were seen once, and the ten largest hold approximately 12%. After more than 8 days in culture, the CD4+ T cells were isolated. Which antigens these TCRs recognize remains unknown. The input for sequencing was CD4+ T cells from PBMCs cultured without peptide, taken before COVID-19 vaccination. The receptors derive from a human donor who had a prior SARS-CoV-2 infection.

The J gene is TRBJ1-1, the V gene TRBV9; D perhaps matches TRBD1 (6 bases). The CDR3 consists of 12 residues. In germline, CDR1 is SGDLS, CDR2 YYNGEE. Trimming pared 6 bases from V and 1 base from J, leaving 7 bases between. The chain's CDR3 is CASKTGNTEAFF. Here the CDR3 DNA reads TGTGCCAGCAAGACAGGGAACACTGAAGCTTTCTTT.

CDR3 bases: TGTGCCAGCAGCTTAGTTAGGGCGCAAAATGAGCAGTTCTTC. Translation: CASSLVRAQNEQFF. The chain is built from TRBV7-9 and TRBJ2-1; D gene unclear. V gave up 1 base and J gave up 7 bases, with 11 bases separating them. CDR1 SEHNR and CDR2 FQNEAQ come from the germline V gene (reference sequence). This CDR3 region has 14 residues.

The chain employs TRBV5-1 and TRBJ1-1, with 8 bases fitting TRBD1. With V trimmed by 4 bases and J by 6 bases, 5 bases remained unmatched. Germline values: CDR1 SGHRS, CDR2 YFSETQ. The CDR3 is 13 residues long. DNA for the CDR3: TGCGCCAGCAGCCAACAGGGGGTCGCTGAAGCTTTCTTT. It codes for CASSQQGVAEAFF.

The V and J genes are TRBV28 and TRBJ2-1; TRBD1 matches at 7 bases. CDR1 MDHEN and CDR2 SYDVKM come from the germline V gene. The CDR3 runs to 11 residues. Here the CDR3 DNA reads TGTTCTACAGGGGCCTACAATGAGCAGTTCTTC. As protein: CSTGAYNEQFF.

The V gene is TRBV19, the J gene TRBJ2-3; D perhaps matches TRBD1 (5 bases). The CDR3 has 14 residues. Germline V gene lookup returns CDR1 LNHDA and CDR2 SQIVND (reference sequence). V lost 3 bases and J lost 1, with 8 bases in between. As DNA, the CDR3 is TGTGCCAGTAGTATCAGGGTCGGCACAGATACGCAGTATTTT. This codes for CASSIRVGTDTQYF.

This chain joins TRBV19 and TRBJ1-5, with 8 bases fitting TRBD1. Per germline, CDR1 LNHDA and CDR2 SQIVND (reference sequence). The junction had 7 bases not matched to a gene; V was cut back by 6 bases and J by 0 bases. The CDR3 consists of 16 residues. The CDR3, as DNA: TGTGCCAGTAGAGGACAGGGAAGAGGTAGCAATCAGCCCCAGCATTTT. Encoded protein: CASRGQGRGSNQPQHF.

The J gene is TRBJ2-2, the V gene TRBV4-2, with 11 bases that match TRBD2. The germline V gene encodes CDR1 LGHNA and CDR2 YNFKEQ. Trimming removed 1 base from V and 8 bases from J; junction bases left unmatched: 9. CDR3 length equals 17 residues. DNA of the CDR3: TGTGCCAGCAGCCAAGTTGGACTAGCGGGCTCGGGGGGGGAGCTGTTTTTT. It encodes CASSQVGLAGSGGELFF.

In its sample, this clone was seen a few times. The rearrangement joins TRBV2 to TRBJ2-1; D not resolved. The CDR3 loop spans 14 amino acids. Trimming stripped 0 bases from V and 8 bases from J, with 11 bases between. Per germline, CDR1 SNHLY and CDR2 FYNNEI. The CDR3 spells CASSEARQQDEQFF. The DNA for the CDR3 is TGTGCCAGCAGTGAAGCAAGGCAGCAGGATGAGCAGTTCTTC.

This clone was recorded once. The V call is TRBV15, the J call TRBJ2-5, with TRBD2 as a possible D gene (5 bases). V dropped 3 bases and J dropped 3 bases, with 14 bases sitting between them. CDR1 LNHNV and CDR2 YYDKDF come from the germline V gene (reference sequence). The CDR3 consists of 15 residues. The CDR3 DNA is TGTGCCACCAGCAGTCCCTTCGAGACTAAAGAGACCCAGTACTTC. Encoded protein: CATSSPFETKETQYF.

The J gene is TRBJ2-7, the V gene TRBV4-2; 11 bases match TRBD2. Per the germline V gene, CDR1 is LGHNA and CDR2 is YNFKEQ. This CDR3 has 15 amino acids. The V gene end was trimmed by 0 bases and the J gene end by 6 bases; junction bases not matched to a gene: 4. The DNA of the CDR3 is TGTGCCAGCAGCCAAGAGAGGCTAGCGGGAGGCGAGCAGTACTTC. It encodes CASSQERLAGGEQYF.

The chain links TRBV2 to TRBJ2-7; D unclear. The V gene lost 1 base and the J gene lost 0 bases, with 10 bases spanning the gap. Germline assignment: CDR1 SNHLY and CDR2 FYNNEI. The CDR3 totals 15 residues. CDR3 DNA: TGTGCCAGCAGTGAAGAACAGATTCTCTCCTACGAGCAGTACTTC. This gives the protein CASSEEQILSYEQYF. Using reference TRBV2 and TRBJ2-7 for the parts outside the CDR3, the full variable domain is EPEVTQTPSHQVTQMGQEVILRCVPISNHLYFYWYRQILGQKVEFLVSFYNNEISEKSEIFDDQFSVERPDGSNFTLKIRSTKLEDSAMYFCASSEEQILSYEQYFGPGTRLTVT.

The chain couples TRBV27 to TRBJ1-2, with D hard to call. The V end was cut by 4 bases, the J end by 6 bases, with 9 bases between. CDR1 MNHEY and CDR2 SMNVEV come from the germline V gene (reference sequence). The CDR3 loop spans 12 amino acids. CDR3: CASSSRLDGYTF. CDR3 nucleotides: TGTGCCAGCAGTTCTCGACTGGATGGCTACACCTTC.

The chain joins TRBV10-3 to TRBJ2-3; 9 nucleotides match TRBD2. Trimming took 3 bases from V and 1 from J; bases not matched to a gene: 5. The CDR3 is 16 residues long. Germline CDR1 is ENHRY and CDR2 is SYGVKD. The CDR3 is CAISEGRGGGTDTQYF. The CDR3 coding sequence is TGTGCCATCAGTGAAGGGCGGGGGGGTGGCACAGATACGCAGTATTTT.

This clone was observed once. This rearrangement joins TRBV6-6 to TRBJ1-2; TRBD1 is a possible D gene (6 bases). Between the trimmed V and J ends, which lost 0 bases and 6 bases, there was a span of 17 bases. The CDR3 contains 16 residues. Germline V gene lookup returns CDR1 MNHNY and CDR2 SVGAGI (reference sequence). For the CDR3, the DNA is TGTGCCAGCAGTTACTCGGGGGGAACAGGGCTTGATGGCTACACCTTC. It codes for CASSYSGGTGLDGYTF.

The rearrangement links TRBV14 to TRBJ2-3; 10 nucleotides match TRBD2. Germline values: CDR1 SGHDN, CDR2 FVKESK. The CDR3 is 13 residues long. V dropped 4 bases and J dropped 11; count of bases not matched to a gene: 6. CDR3 nucleotides: TGTGCCAGCAGCCCTACACTAGCGGGAAAGCAGTATTTT. Translated: CASSPTLAGKQYF.

This chain connects TRBV25-1 to TRBJ1-5, with D tentatively TRBD1 (5 bases). CDR3 size: 14 residues. Between the trimmed V and J ends, which lost 5 bases and 5 bases, there was a span of 13 bases. Germline CDR1 is MGHDK and CDR2 is SYGVNS. The CDR3 sequence is CASSRGVFDQPQHF. The CDR3 coding sequence is TGTGCCAGCAGTCGAGGGGTTTTCGATCAGCCCCAGCATTTT.

This clone was found a few times. This rearrangement joins TRBV11-2 to TRBJ2-5; D not resolved. The CDR3 is made up of 16 amino acids. V was shortened by 0 bases and J by 5 bases, with 16 bases between the two germline ends. CDR1 SGHAT and CDR2 FQNNGV come from the germline V gene. The CDR3 DNA sequence: TGTGCCAGCAGCTTAGATGGCGGCGCCAGGCGGGAGACCCAGTACTTC. It encodes CASSLDGGARRETQYF.

This chain uses TRBV24-1 with TRBJ2-5; D is perhaps TRBD2 (7 bases). Trimming pared 9 bases from V and 7 bases from J, leaving 17 bases between. This CDR3 is built from 13 residues. CDR1 is KGHDR and CDR2 is SFDVKD in the germline V gene. CDR3 DNA: TGTGCCACCCCTTCCGGGGGGCATGGGACCCAGTACTTC. It is translated as CATPSGGHGTQYF.

This sequence joins TRBV18 and TRBJ2-3; no definite D call. Germline CDR1 reads KGHSH; CDR2 reads LQKENI. CDR3 length: 13 amino acids. The V end lost 3 bases, the J end lost 5 bases, and 9 bases lay between the germline ends. The CDR3 sequence: CASSPVIIDTQYF. In DNA, the CDR3 is TGTGCCAGCTCACCCGTTATCATAGATACGCAGTATTTT.

The J gene is TRBJ1-2, the V gene TRBV5-4; TRBD1 is a possible D gene (5 bases). Trimming shortened V by 4 bases and J by 1 base, and 20 bases separated the two germline ends. Germline values: CDR1 SGHNT, CDR2 YYREEE (reference sequence). The CDR3 totals 17 residues. In DNA, the CDR3 is TGTGCCAGCAGCCTGGAAGTAGGGCGTGGGGGTAACTATGGCTACACCTTC. Translation: CASSLEVGRGGNYGYTF.